These T cell receptor beta chains were read from a single sample in a study of PD-1 blockade in mismatch repair-deficient tumors. The antigens for these receptors are not known. Sequencing was performed with immunoSEQ multiplex PCR; in TCRdb, only in-frame clones are kept and a portion is missing. This sample has about 9,200 clones, with 70% to 90% found just once. The sample here was cells cultured in vitro, taken from a patient treated with pembrolizumab. The receptors come from an adult with mismatch repair-deficient cancer. The CDR3 runs from the conserved cysteine through the conserved F or W. Each record gives: D gene, clone size, J gene, V gene, CDR3 protein, CDR3 DNA. The D gene is left open where the match is weak. The size entry is marked missing in some rows and otherwise reads once, few, many or a size class.

TRBD1,.,TRBJ1-2,TRBV27,CASSLGQGKYGYTF,TGTGCCAGCAGTCTGGGACAGGGGAAGTATGGCTACACCTTC
.,.,TRBJ1-2,TRBV6-5,CASSWKGGDGYTF,TGTGCCAGCAGTTGGAAGGGGGGTGATGGCTACACCTTC
.,once,TRBJ2-3,TRBV29-1,CSVVDRRTDTQYF,TGCAGCGTTGTCGACAGGCGCACAGATACGCAGTATTTT
TRBD2,.,TRBJ2-5,TRBV7-9,CASSLGSGVETQYF,TGTGCCAGCAGCCTGGGAAGCGGGGTCGAGACCCAGTACTTC
TRBD1,.,TRBJ1-1,TRBV18,CASRAGQGNTEAFF,TGTGCCAGCAGGGCCGGACAGGGGAACACTGAAGCTTTCTTT
.,.,TRBJ2-7,TRBV6-6,CASSYRGTPYEQYF,TGTGCCAGCAGTTACCGAGGGACACCTTACGAGCAGTACTTC
.,.,TRBJ2-1,TRBV5-6,CASSHGTYNEQFF,TGTGCCAGCAGCCACGGGACCTACAATGAGCAGTTCTTC
TRBD2,.,TRBJ2-3,TRBV28,CASSSIGLAGGGGTDTQYF,TGTGCCAGCAGTTCCATAGGACTAGCGGGAGGTGGCGGAACAGATACGCAGTATTTT
.,.,TRBJ1-2,TRBV7-6,CASSRSGVYGYTF,TGTGCCAGCAGCCGCTCCGGGGTCTATGGCTACACCTTC
.,.,TRBJ1-4,TRBV9,CASSAWTGSNEKLFF,TGTGCCAGCAGCGCTTGGACGGGGAGTAATGAAAAACTGTTTTTT
.,.,TRBJ1-2,TRBV2,CASSEEQGRLSYTF,TGTGCCAGCAGTGAGGAACAGGGCCGATTGAGCTACACCTTC
TRBD1,.,TRBJ2-7,TRBV27,CASSLMPGQGSYEQYF,TGTGCCAGCAGTTTAATGCCGGGACAGGGAAGCTACGAGCAGTACTTC